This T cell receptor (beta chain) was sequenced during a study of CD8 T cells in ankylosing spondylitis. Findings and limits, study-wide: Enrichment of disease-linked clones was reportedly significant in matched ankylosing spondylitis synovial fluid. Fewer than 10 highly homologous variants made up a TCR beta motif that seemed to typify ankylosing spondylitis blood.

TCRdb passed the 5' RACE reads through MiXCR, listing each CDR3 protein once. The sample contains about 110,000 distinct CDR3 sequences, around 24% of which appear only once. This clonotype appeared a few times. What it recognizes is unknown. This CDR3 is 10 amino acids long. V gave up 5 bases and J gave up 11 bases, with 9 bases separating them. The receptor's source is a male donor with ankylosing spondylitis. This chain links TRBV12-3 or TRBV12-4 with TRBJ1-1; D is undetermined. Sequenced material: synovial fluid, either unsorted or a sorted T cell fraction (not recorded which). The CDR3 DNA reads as TGTGCCAGCAGTCGGGAACGTGCTTTCTTT. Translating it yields CASSRERAFF.